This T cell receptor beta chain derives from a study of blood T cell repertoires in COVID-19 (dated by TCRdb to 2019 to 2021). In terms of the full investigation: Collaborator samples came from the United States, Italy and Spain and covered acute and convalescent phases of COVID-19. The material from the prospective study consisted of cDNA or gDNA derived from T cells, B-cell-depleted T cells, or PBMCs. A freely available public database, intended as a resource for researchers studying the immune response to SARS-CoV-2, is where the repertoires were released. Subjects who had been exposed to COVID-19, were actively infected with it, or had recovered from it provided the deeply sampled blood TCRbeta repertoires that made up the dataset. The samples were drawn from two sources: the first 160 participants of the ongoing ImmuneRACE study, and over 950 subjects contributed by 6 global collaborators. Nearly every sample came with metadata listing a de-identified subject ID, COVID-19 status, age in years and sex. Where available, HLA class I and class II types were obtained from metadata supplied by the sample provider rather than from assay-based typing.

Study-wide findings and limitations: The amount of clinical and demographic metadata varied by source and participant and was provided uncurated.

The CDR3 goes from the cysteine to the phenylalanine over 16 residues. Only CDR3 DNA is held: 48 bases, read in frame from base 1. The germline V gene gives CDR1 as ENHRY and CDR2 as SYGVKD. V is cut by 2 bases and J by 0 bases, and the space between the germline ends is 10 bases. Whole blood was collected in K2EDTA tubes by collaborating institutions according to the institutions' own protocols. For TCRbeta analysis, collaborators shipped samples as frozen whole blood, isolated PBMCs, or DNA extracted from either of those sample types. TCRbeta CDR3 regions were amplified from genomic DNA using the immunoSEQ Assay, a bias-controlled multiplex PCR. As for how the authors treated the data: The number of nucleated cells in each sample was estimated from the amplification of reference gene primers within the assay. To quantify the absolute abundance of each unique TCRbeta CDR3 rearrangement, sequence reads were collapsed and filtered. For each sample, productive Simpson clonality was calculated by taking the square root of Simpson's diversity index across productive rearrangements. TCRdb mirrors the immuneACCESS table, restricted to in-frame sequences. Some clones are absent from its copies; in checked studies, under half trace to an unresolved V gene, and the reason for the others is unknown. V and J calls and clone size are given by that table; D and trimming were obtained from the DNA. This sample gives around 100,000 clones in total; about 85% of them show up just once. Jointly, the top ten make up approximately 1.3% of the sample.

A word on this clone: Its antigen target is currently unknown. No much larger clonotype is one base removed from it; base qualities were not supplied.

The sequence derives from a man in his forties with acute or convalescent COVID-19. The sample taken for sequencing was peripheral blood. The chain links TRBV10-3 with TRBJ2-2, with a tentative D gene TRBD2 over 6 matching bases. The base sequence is TGTGCCATCAGTGAGCCGGGACTGCCGAACACCGGGGAGCTGTTTTTT. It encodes CAISEPGLPNTGELFF.